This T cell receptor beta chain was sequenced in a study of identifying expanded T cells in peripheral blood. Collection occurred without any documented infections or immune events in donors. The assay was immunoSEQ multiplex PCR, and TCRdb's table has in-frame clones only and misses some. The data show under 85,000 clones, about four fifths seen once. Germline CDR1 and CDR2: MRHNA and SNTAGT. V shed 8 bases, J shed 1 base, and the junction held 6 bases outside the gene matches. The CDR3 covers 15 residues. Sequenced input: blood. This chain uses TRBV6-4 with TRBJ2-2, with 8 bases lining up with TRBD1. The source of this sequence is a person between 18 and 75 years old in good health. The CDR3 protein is CASSSGTGNTGELFF. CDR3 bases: TGTGCCAGCTCCTCCGGGACAGGGAACACCGGGGAGCTGTTTTTT.